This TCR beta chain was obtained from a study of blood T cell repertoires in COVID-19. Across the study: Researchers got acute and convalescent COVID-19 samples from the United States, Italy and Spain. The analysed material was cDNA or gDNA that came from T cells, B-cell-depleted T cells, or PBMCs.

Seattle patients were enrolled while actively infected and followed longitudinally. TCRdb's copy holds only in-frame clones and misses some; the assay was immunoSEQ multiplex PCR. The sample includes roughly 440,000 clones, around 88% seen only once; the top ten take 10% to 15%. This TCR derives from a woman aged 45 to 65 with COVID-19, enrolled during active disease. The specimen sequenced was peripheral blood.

CDR3 amino acids: CASGRDRANEKLFF. In DNA form, the CDR3 reads TGTGCCAGCGGGCGGGACAGGGCAAATGAAAAACTGTTTTTT. The chain recombines TRBV2 with TRBJ1-4; the match to TRBD1 covers 9 bases. With 8 bases clipped from V and 5 bases from J, the junction kept 6 bases outside the gene matches. The CDR3 is made up of 14 amino acids. The germline CDR1 and CDR2 sequences are SNHLY and FYNNEI.